The clone carrying this TCR beta chain was detected ten times or more. The sample originates from a study of blood T cell repertoires in COVID-19. In the source study's methods: Estimated nucleated cell counts came from reference gene primer amplification. The protocol was immunoSEQ multiplex PCR, while the TCRdb copy is restricted to in-frame clones and leaves out a portion. D and trimming come from the DNA, and the V and J calls and clone size come from that table. The repertoire holds around 67,000 clones, with over 70% as singletons. J gave up 8 bases and V 7 bases, and 8 bases lay outside the gene matches. The CDR3 has 13 residues. From germline, CDR1 is LNHDA and CDR2 SQIVND (reference sequence).

The sequenced sample consisted of peripheral blood. The receptor's source is a man aged 50 or older with active COVID-19. The chain uses TRBV19 and TRBJ2-3; 8 bases fit TRBD1. The CDR3 protein is CASTRDRGSTQYF. The CDR3 coding sequence is TGTGCCAGTACTAGAGACAGGGGAAGTACGCAGTATTTT.